A selection of T cell receptor beta chains follows, all from one sample in a study of blood T cell repertoires in COVID-19. Only in-frame clones appear in the TCRdb table, and some are missing; sequencing was by immunoSEQ multiplex PCR. Found here are under 200,000 clones, more than 85% of them singletons; the top ten hold over 7%. Sequencing was performed on PBMCs or T cells enriched from blood (not recorded which). These receptors came from a woman between 50 and 59 years old who had recovered from COVID-19. Both conserved end residues are part of each CDR3. D genes are given only for firm matches. Only some rows state a clone size, as once, few, many or a class for expanded clones.

NA	TRBV9	NA	TRBJ1-1	CASSVQGSNTEAFF	TGTGCCAGCAGCGTACAGGGTTCGAACACTGAAGCTTTCTTT
NA	TRBV29-1	TRBD1	TRBJ1-1	CSVDDRGTEAFF	TGCAGCGTTGACGACAGGGGTACTGAAGCTTTCTTT
NA	TRBV7-9	NA	TRBJ1-1	CASSFRQDTEAFF	TGTGCCAGCAGCTTTAGACAGGACACTGAAGCTTTCTTT
NA	TRBV7-6	NA	TRBJ2-5	CASSLAPRETQYF	TGTGCCAGCAGCTTAGCACCTCGGGAGACCCAGTACTTC
NA	TRBV18	NA	TRBJ2-5	CASHGGFVETQYF	TGTGCCAGTCACGGGGGATTTGTAGAGACCCAGTACTTC
NA	TRBV4-1	NA	TRBJ2-1	CASSRGGPPNEQFF	TGCGCCAGCAGCCGGGGAGGACCGCCTAATGAGCAGTTCTTC
NA	TRBV10-3	NA	TRBJ1-2	CAISDGGYGYTF	TGTGCCATCAGTGATGGCGGCTATGGCTACACCTTC
NA	TRBV19	NA	TRBJ2-3	CASSPRHLGTDTQYF	TGTGCCAGTAGTCCTCGACACTTGGGCACAGATACGCAGTATTTT
NA	TRBV27	TRBD1	TRBJ1-5	CASRRAWTGSNQPQHF	TGTGCCAGCAGACGGGCGTGGACAGGGAGCAATCAGCCCCAGCATTTT
NA	TRBV3-1/TRBV3-2	TRBD2	TRBJ2-7	CASSAWREGFYEQYF	TGTGCCAGCAGTGCCTGGCGGGAGGGTTTCTACGAGCAGTACTTC
NA	TRBV20-1	NA	TRBJ2-3	CSASISGSTDTQYF	TGCAGTGCTAGTATTAGCGGTAGCACAGATACGCAGTATTTT
NA	TRBV5-1	NA	TRBJ2-3	CASSLGAGREDTQYF	TGCGCCAGCAGCTTGGGGGCGGGACGGGAAGATACGCAGTATTTT
NA	TRBV5-4	NA	TRBJ2-5	CASSLVGLTETQYF	TGTGCCAGCAGCTTGGTGGGACTTACGGAGACCCAGTACTTC
NA	TRBV2	NA	TRBJ1-6	CASSLGGLDSPLHF	TGTGCCAGCAGTTTGGGGGGGCTGGATTCACCCCTCCACTTT
NA	TRBV29-1	TRBD1	TRBJ1-2	CSAQGAGYGYTF	TGCAGCGCACAGGGGGCCGGCTATGGCTACACCTTC
NA	TRBV28	TRBD1	TRBJ1-2	CASRNRGNYGYTF	TGTGCCAGCAGAAACAGGGGGAACTATGGCTACACCTTC
NA	TRBV18	NA	TRBJ1-1	CASSPARGGMNTEAFF	TGTGCCAGCTCACCAGCAAGGGGGGGCATGAACACTGAAGCTTTCTTT
NA	TRBV7-9	TRBD1	TRBJ2-1	CASNDRGHYNEQFF	TGTGCCAGCAACGACAGGGGTCACTACAATGAGCAGTTCTTC
NA	TRBV7-8	TRBD2	TRBJ2-2	CASSLGLNTGELFF	TGTGCCAGCAGCTTGGGACTAAACACCGGGGAGCTGTTTTTT
NA	TRBV28	NA	TRBJ2-7	CAIQGSYEQYF	TGTGCCATTCAGGGTTCCTACGAGCAGTACTTC
once	TRBV20-1	TRBD2	TRBJ2-7	CSASPHLAGNYEQYF	TGCAGTGCTAGTCCCCACCTAGCGGGAAACTACGAGCAGTACTTC
NA	TRBV2	TRBD2	TRBJ2-5	CASSRLAGNQETQYF	TGTGCCAGCAGCCGACTAGCGGGGAACCAAGAGACCCAGTACTTC
NA	TRBV11-3	NA	TRBJ2-2	CASSLRFSPPGELFF	TGTGCCAGCAGCTTACGGTTTAGTCCCCCCGGGGAGCTGTTTTTT
NA	TRBV18	TRBD2	TRBJ2-2	CASSGRLAGVTGELFF	TGTGCCAGCTCAGGGCGACTAGCGGGAGTCACCGGGGAGCTGTTTTTT
NA	TRBV2	TRBD1	TRBJ2-6	CASGTGHSGANVLTF	TGTGCCAGCGGGACAGGACACTCTGGGGCCAACGTCCTGACTTTC
once	TRBV10-3	TRBD1	TRBJ1-5	CAISEVGGQGGSNQPQHF	TGTGCCATCAGTGAGGTAGGCGGACAGGGGGGTAGCAATCAGCCCCAGCATTTT
NA	TRBV3-1/TRBV3-2	TRBD2	TRBJ2-1	CASSNPPGRASGNEQFF	TGTGCCAGCAGCAATCCCCCCGGGAGGGCCTCGGGCAATGAGCAGTTCTTC